These 24 T cell receptor beta chains were all obtained from the same sample, sequenced in a study of CD8 T cells in Susac syndrome (dated by TCRdb to the late 2010s). Libraries were made using the immunoSEQ multiplex PCR assay. RNA was extracted using the RNeasy kit, and about 0.45 to 1 microgram was reverse transcribed with random hexamers. TCRdb trimmed the raw reads at Q25, called clones with MiXCR and kept productive beta chains. Each CDR3 protein gets just one entry, which takes the most common genes and DNA from the rows behind it. The sample table records a few hundred thousand distinct CDR3 sequences; 85% of these occur just once. 0.12% of the sample lies in the top ten. What was sequenced was CD8+ T cells from PBMCs. The receptors were gathered from a human donor with multiple sclerosis.

This clonotype was picked up a small number of times. This chain uses TRBV28 with TRBJ1-1; D is ambiguous. CDR3 length: 14 amino acids. V lost 2 bases to trimming and J lost 1 base, with 8 bases between them. Germline V gene sequence: CDR1 MDHEN, CDR2 SYDVKM. CDR3 coding DNA: TGTGCCAGCAGTTTACGGACCGCGAACACTGAAGCTTTCTTT. Protein: CASSLRTANTEAFF.

The chain couples TRBV6-6 to TRBJ1-2; D gene unclear. There are 14 residues in the CDR3. V dropped 2 bases and J dropped 5 bases, with 12 bases sitting between them. From germline, CDR1 is MNHNY and CDR2 SVGAGI (reference sequence). CDR3 nucleotide sequence: TGTGCCAGCAGTTACACGGACGGTTTTTATGGCTACACCTTC. It encodes CASSYTDGFYGYTF.

This chain connects TRBV7-3 to TRBJ2-7; no definite D call. The CDR3 runs to 13 residues. The V gene lost 2 bases and the J gene lost 1 base, with 6 bases spanning the gap. The V gene's germline CDR1 is SGHTA and CDR2 FQGTGA. The CDR3 loop is CASSLDRSYEQYF. The DNA of the CDR3 is TGTGCCAGCAGCTTAGACCGATCCTACGAGCAGTACTTC.

V is TRBV6-1 and J is TRBJ1-4; no definite D call. Germline CDR1 reads MNHNS; CDR2 reads SASEGT. Trimming stripped 8 bases from V and 8 bases from J, with 12 bases between. CDR3 length: 12 residues. CDR3 bases: TGTGCCAGCGTAATCCCCGGCGAAAAACTGTTTTTT. It encodes CASVIPGEKLFF.

J is TRBJ1-5 and V is TRBV2, with D tentatively TRBD1 (5 bases). The V and J ends lost 2 bases and 3 bases respectively, with 8 bases between them. The CDR3 has 14 residues. Per germline, CDR1 SNHLY and CDR2 FYNNEI. In DNA, the CDR3 is TGTGCCAGCAGTGAATGGGGGAACAATCAGCCCCAGCATTTT. This gives the protein CASSEWGNNQPQHF.

The chain couples TRBV4-2 to TRBJ2-1; 9 positions match TRBD2. This CDR3 comprises 16 residues. Germline loops: CDR1 LGHNA, CDR2 YNFKEQ. Germline trimming cut 0 bases from V and 3 bases from J; bases unmatched to any gene: 3. The CDR3 bases are TGTGCCAGCAGCCAAGAGGCTAGCGGGATCTACAATGAGCAGTTCTTC. It specifies CASSQEASGIYNEQFF.

In its sample, this clonotype was seen once. V gene TRBV30 combines with J gene TRBJ2-5; 11 bases line up with TRBD1. This CDR3 region has 14 residues. J lost 5 bases, V lost 4 bases, and 6 bases had no gene match. Germline V gene data show CDR1 as GTSNPN and CDR2 as SVGIG (reference sequence). The CDR3, as DNA: TGTGCCTGGAACGGACAGGGGGCGTTCGAGACCCAGTACTTC. Amino acids: CAWNGQGAFETQYF.

The rearrangement joins TRBV12-3 or TRBV12-4 to TRBJ2-4; D perhaps matches TRBD1 (6 bases). This CDR3 contains 17 residues. V shed 6 bases and J shed 3 bases, with 21 bases lying between them. In DNA, the CDR3 is TGTGCCAGCAGCCGCCCTCGACAGGTCAAAGGCAAAAACATTCAGTACTTC. This sequence encodes CASSRPRQVKGKNIQYF.

This clonotype appeared a single time. The CDR3 sequence is CASSQGLAGVQNIQYF. The CDR3 coding sequence is TGTGCCAGCAGTCAGGGACTAGCGGGGGTGCAAAACATTCAGTACTTC. This sequence joins TRBV6-1 and TRBJ2-4, with 14 positions matching TRBD2. Germline CDR1 is MNHNS and CDR2 is SASEGT. V dropped 5 bases and J dropped 5; count of bases not matched to a gene: 5. This CDR3 has 16 amino acids.

The chain employs TRBV10-2 and TRBJ1-2, with D unresolved. CDR3 length equals 15 residues. Between the trimmed V and J ends, which lost 3 bases and 4 bases, there was a span of 15 bases. CDR1 is WSHSY and CDR2 is SAAADI in the germline V gene. DNA for the CDR3: TGCGCCAGCAGTGAAGATGGGTTGTCCGTCTATGGCTACACCTTC. Translation: CASSEDGLSVYGYTF.

This chain links TRBV5-1 with TRBJ2-3; 12 nucleotides align to TRBD2. The CDR3 sequence is 17 residues long. CDR1 and CDR2 (germline): SGHRS, YFSETQ. Trimming took 2 bases from V and 2 from J; bases not matched to a gene: 6. CDR3 DNA sequence: TGCGCCAGCAGCTTTGAACTAGCGGGAGGCGACACAGATACGCAGTATTTT. It codes for CASSFELAGGDTDTQYF.

The CDR3 coding sequence is TGTGCCAGCAGCGTAGAGCAGGGGGACACTGAAGCTTTCTTT. This sequence encodes CASSVEQGDTEAFF. V and J are TRBV9 and TRBJ1-1, with 7 nucleotides matching TRBD1. Germline values: CDR1 SGDLS, CDR2 YYNGEE. V gave up 0 bases and J gave up 3 bases; unmatched junction bases: 2. The CDR3 has 14 residues.

This sequence joins TRBV6-1 and TRBJ1-1, with D unclear. Deletions cut 10 bases from V and 1 base from J, with 13 bases between. CDR3 size: 13 residues. CDR1 and CDR2 (germline): MNHNS, SASEGT. The DNA for the CDR3 is TGTGCCATTAAAGCGGTCGCGAACACTGAAGCTTTCTTT. Translation gives CAIKAVANTEAFF.

This clonotype was recorded only once. The chain carries TRBV29-1 and TRBJ1-1; D is unresolved. Looked up from germline, CDR1 is SQVTM and CDR2 is ANQGSEA. This CDR3 has 11 residues. V lost 3 bases to trimming and J lost 6 bases, with 8 bases between them. CDR3 residues: CSVELLPEAFF. Here the CDR3 DNA reads TGCAGCGTTGAGTTGCTTCCTGAAGCTTTCTTT.

V is TRBV9 and J is TRBJ2-1; TRBD2 aligns across 7 bases. The V gene end was trimmed by 3 bases and the J gene end by 0 bases; junction bases not matched to a gene: 3. The CDR3 loop spans 15 amino acids. The germline V gene has CDR1 SGDLS and CDR2 YYNGEE. CDR3 in DNA: TGTGCCAGCAGCGCTAGCGGTACCTCCTACAATGAGCAGTTCTTC. It encodes CASSASGTSYNEQFF.

The chain has TRBV20-1 and TRBJ1-6; D is undetermined. Germline CDR1 reads DFQATT; CDR2 reads SNEGSKA (reference sequence). V was cut by 6 bases and J by 3 bases, with 18 bases left in between. The CDR3 runs 16 residues. The CDR3: CSAYGPRKNYNSPLHF. The CDR3 bases are TGCAGTGCCTACGGGCCCCGGAAAAACTATAATTCACCCCTCCACTTT.

This chain connects TRBV4-1 to TRBJ2-7, with 8 bases lining up with TRBD1. From germline, CDR1 is MGHRA and CDR2 YSYEKL. The ends lost 4 bases at V and 4 bases at J; junction bases unmatched: 6. This CDR3 spans 14 amino acids. CDR3 sequence: CASSLEDREYEQYF. The CDR3 DNA is TGCGCCAGCAGCCTCGAGGACAGGGAGTACGAGCAGTACTTC.

This chain links TRBV25-1 with TRBJ2-2; the match to TRBD2 covers 7 bases. Germline-derived CDR1 and CDR2 are MGHDK and SYGVNS. V lost 3 bases to trimming and J lost 3 bases; unmatched junction nucleotides: 7. The CDR3 loop spans 16 amino acids. CDR3 sequence: CASSDREGRYTGELFF. CDR3 bases: TGTGCCAGCAGTGACAGGGAGGGAAGGTACACCGGGGAGCTGTTTTTT.

This rearrangement joins TRBV7-2 to TRBJ2-5; 8 positions agree with TRBD2. Germline V gene data show CDR1 as SGHTA and CDR2 as FQGNSA. J gave up 5 bases and V 3 bases, and 11 bases lay outside the gene matches. The CDR3 is 16 amino acids. This CDR3 reads CASSLALAVEGETQYF. Here the CDR3 DNA reads TGTGCCAGCAGCTTGGCACTAGCGGTGGAGGGGGAGACCCAGTACTTC.

The chain employs TRBV4-1 and TRBJ1-1; perhaps TRBD1 as D (5 bases). Trimming took 1 base from V and 2 from J, leaving 8 bases between them. The CDR3 has 14 residues. Germline V CDR1 and CDR2: MGHRA, YSYEKL. DNA for the CDR3: TGCGCCAGCAGCCAAGGGGACCCAAACACTGAAGCTTTCTTT. Amino acid sequence: CASSQGDPNTEAFF.

This CDR3 is CASFSKSEEAFF. In DNA, the CDR3 is TGCGCCAGCTTCTCAAAGAGTGAAGAAGCTTTCTTT. V and J are TRBV5-1 and TRBJ1-1; D unresolved. Trimming took 7 bases from V and 8 from J, leaving 15 bases between them. This CDR3 spans 12 amino acids. Germline CDR1 SGHRS, CDR2 YFSETQ.

This chain connects TRBV20-1 to TRBJ2-1; 7 nucleotides agree with TRBD2. Germline values: CDR1 DFQATT, CDR2 SNEGSKA (reference sequence). Trimming cost V 6 bases and J 7 bases; bases outside gene matches: 15. CDR3 length: 15 residues. CDR3 sequence: CSAKTYIAGVNEQFF. The DNA for the CDR3 is TGCAGTGCCAAAACTTATATAGCGGGCGTTAATGAGCAGTTCTTC.

J is TRBJ1-5 and V is TRBV27, with D perhaps TRBD1 (5 bases). The ends were cut back, 4 bases at V and 4 bases at J, with 8 bases in the middle. The CDR3 loop spans 13 amino acids. Germline lookup yields CDR1 MNHEY and CDR2 SMNVEV (reference sequence). CDR3 sequence (DNA): TGTGCCAGCAGTTGGACACATAATCAGCCCCAGCATTTT. Residues: CASSWTHNQPQHF.

The chain joins TRBV5-1 to TRBJ2-2; D call uncertain. Germline CDR1 SGHRS, CDR2 YFSETQ. Between the trimmed V and J ends, which lost 0 bases and 0 bases, there was a span of 12 bases. The CDR3 runs 17 residues. CDR3 sequence reads: CASSLALTETNTGELFF. In DNA form, the CDR3 reads TGCGCCAGCAGCTTGGCGTTGACGGAGACGAACACCGGGGAGCTGTTTTTT.